A selection of T cell receptor beta chains follows, all from one sample in a study of cytomegalovirus exposure and HLA in healthy donors. Only in-frame clones appear in the TCRdb table, and some are missing; sequencing was by immunoSEQ multiplex PCR. The sample has more than 140,000 clones, 70% to 80% seen once. Sequenced: PBMCs. The origin of the receptors is a female donor in good health and CMV-seronegative. Both conserved end residues are part of each CDR3. A D gene is named only where the DNA matches it firmly. Expanded clones get a size class; other rows say once, few or many, or leave the size out.

TRBJ1-2 TRBV4-1 - TRBD1 TGCGCCAGCAGCCAACCGGCCCGGGACAGGGGATATGGCTACACCTTC CASSQPARDRGYGYTF
TRBJ1-1 TRBV9 - - TGTGCCAGCAGCGCAGTAAACACTGAAGCTTTCTTT CASSAVNTEAFF
TRBJ1-1 TRBV5-4 few TRBD1 TGTGCCAGCAGCCTCGGGACAGGGAGTGCTGAAGCTTTCTTT CASSLGTGSAEAFF
TRBJ1-2 TRBV6-4 - TRBD1 TGTGCCAGCAGTGACGAAGGGGGCAACTGGTATGGCTACACCTTC CASSDEGGNWYGYTF
TRBJ2-7 TRBV6-4 - TRBD2 TGTGCCAGCAGTGAAGGGACTAGCGGGGGGGACGAGCAGTACTTC CASSEGTSGGDEQYF
TRBJ1-1 TRBV6-5 - - TGTGCCAGCCTCCCCGGGGGACTGAACACTGAAGCTTTCTTT CASLPGGLNTEAFF
TRBJ1-1 TRBV5-6 - TRBD1 TGTGCCAGCAGCTACAGGGGCGGGAACACTGAAGCTTTCTTT CASSYRGGNTEAFF
TRBJ2-7 TRBV11-2 once TRBD1 TGTGCCAGCACCAAGGGACAGGGGGGCTCCTACGAGCAGTACTTC CASTKGQGGSYEQYF
TRBJ2-3 TRBV25-1 - - TGTGCCAGCAGTGAATGGGGAGCAAGCACAGATACGCAGTATTTT CASSEWGASTDTQYF
TRBJ2-7 TRBV9 - TRBD2 TGTGCCAGCAGCCGCACCGGGGGGGTCTCCTACGAGCAGTACTTC CASSRTGGVSYEQYF
TRBJ2-3 TRBV18 - - TGTGCCAGCTCATCGGTAGTGACAGATACGCAGTATTTT CASSSVVTDTQYF
TRBJ1-4 TRBV6-1 - TRBD1 TGTGCCAGCACCCGACAGGGGGGCGGTGAAAAACTGTTTTTT CASTRQGGGEKLFF
TRBJ2-1 TRBV7-6 - TRBD1 TGTGCCAGCAGCTTAAGGGGGCAGCCAAACAATGAGCAGTTCTTC CASSLRGQPNNEQFF
TRBJ2-1 TRBV5-1 - TRBD1 TGCGCCAGCAGCTTGATTCCAGGGACAGGGGGCTATGAGCAGTTCTTC CASSLIPGTGGYEQFF
TRBJ1-1 TRBV9 - - TGTGCCAGCAGCAACTCTCTGAGACAGCCGAACACTGAAGCTTTCTTT CASSNSLRQPNTEAFF
TRBJ1-2 TRBV6-5 - - TGTGCCAGCAGCCCCGCGTGGGGGGACTATGGCTACACCTTC CASSPAWGDYGYTF
TRBJ2-1 TRBV6-5 - - TGTGCCAGCAGTTACTCGACACTAGCTGCCTACAATGAGCAGTTCTTC CASSYSTLAAYNEQFF
TRBJ2-7 TRBV11-2 - - TGTGCCAGCAGCTTATCTAGGGACTCGTCCTACGAGCAGTACTTC CASSLSRDSSYEQYF
TRBJ2-1 TRBV5-1 - - TGCGCCAGCAGCTTGGAGGGGGAGAGAGGCCATGAGCAGTTCTTC CASSLEGERGHEQFF
TRBJ2-7 TRBV6-5 - - TGTGCCAGCAGGAGGGTCTACGAGCAGTACTTC CASRRVYEQYF
TRBJ2-7 TRBV9 - - TGTGCCAGCAGCGTAGGGGCGGGTCCCTACGAGCAGTACTTC CASSVGAGPYEQYF
TRBJ1-2 TRBV5-1 - - TGCGCCAGCAGCCCGCGGGGGGAGGACTATGGCTACACCTTC CASSPRGEDYGYTF
TRBJ2-7 TRBV6-6 - TRBD2 TGTGCCAGCAGTTACTCAAGCGGGGCGCCGACCTACGAGCAGTACTTC CASSYSSGAPTYEQYF
TRBJ1-5 TRBV27 - - TGTGCCAGCAGTTTCCGCAGGGTCCCCCCCCATGGTCAGCCCCAGCATTTT CASSFRRVPPHGQPQHF
TRBJ1-5 TRBV6-1 - - TGTGCCAGCAGTGAATTAGCGCCTGGTGTTAATCAGCCCCAGCATTTT CASSELAPGVNQPQHF
TRBJ1-2 TRBV14 - - TGTGCCAGCAGCCAATTCCCCGGGACATCCTCAAGAATGTCAGGCTACACCTTC CASSQFPGTSSRMSGYTF
TRBJ1-3 TRBV2 - - TGTGCCAGCAGGGCCCGGGGTGACCCTGGAAACACCATATATTTT CASRARGDPGNTIYF
TRBJ1-1 TRBV6-1 - - TGTGCCAGCAGTGAAGCGGGCAGGGGCTGGGGCACTGAAGCTTTCTTT CASSEAGRGWGTEAFF
TRBJ2-2 TRBV19 - - TGTGCCAGTAGTACACAGGGGAACACCGGGGAGCTGTTTTTT CASSTQGNTGELFF
TRBJ2-7 TRBV4-1 - TRBD1 TGCGCCAGCAGCCAACCCGGGACAGGGATTCCCCCTGCCGAGCAGTACTTC CASSQPGTGIPPAEQYF
TRBJ1-2 TRBV2 - - TGTGCCAGCAGTCCTGACAGTAACTATGGCTACACCTTC CASSPDSNYGYTF
TRBJ1-3 TRBV7-2 - TRBD1 TGTGCCAGCACCCGGACAGGGGGCAGCAGCTCTGGAAACACCATATATTTT CASTRTGGSSSGNTIYF
TRBJ1-2 TRBV28 - - TGTGCCAGTACAGGGTTAGCTAACTATGGCTACACCTTC CASTGLANYGYTF
TRBJ1-1 TRBV6-5 - - TGTGCCAGCGAAGCCAGACAGCGAAACACTGAAGCTTTCTTT CASEARQRNTEAFF
TRBJ2-7 TRBV28 - TRBD1 TGTGCCAGCAGTGGCACAGGGGATTGGGAGCAGTACTTC CASSGTGDWEQYF
TRBJ1-2 TRBV6-1 once - TGTGCCAGCAGTGCCCAGACAGACCTTAACTATGGCTACACCTTC CASSAQTDLNYGYTF
TRBJ1-1 TRBV27 - - TGTGCCAGCAGTTTTGGGCGGGGCACTGAAGCTTTCTTT CASSFGRGTEAFF
TRBJ1-1 TRBV5-1 - - TGCGCCAGCAGACCAACAGCCAACACTGAAGCTTTCTTT CASRPTANTEAFF
TRBJ2-3 TRBV5-1 - - TGCGCCAGCAGCTTGGGGGTGGGGGGAGACGGGACAGATACGCAGTATTTT CASSLGVGGDGTDTQYF
TRBJ2-7 TRBV19 - - TGTGCCAGTAGCCTGCCCGGGGAAAACGCCCACGAGCAGTACTTC CASSLPGENAHEQYF
TRBJ2-1 TRBV10-3 - TRBD1 TGTGCCATCAGGGGTCTAACAGGGGGCCTCAGGAATGAGCAGTTCTTC CAIRGLTGGLRNEQFF
TRBJ1-5 TRBV27 - - TGTGCCAGCAGTTTCGGAGGGCTGGGCAATCAGCCCCAGCATTTT CASSFGGLGNQPQHF